This T cell receptor (beta chain) was recovered during a study of blood T cell repertoires in COVID-19. About the study: Specimens from acute and convalescent COVID-19 originated in the United States, Italy and Spain.

This CDR3 comprises 18 residues. The ends were cut back, 5 bases at V and 2 bases at J, with 23 bases in the middle. The germline gives CDR1 MGHRA, CDR2 YSYEKL. This table comes from immunoSEQ multiplex PCR, and its TCRdb copy is limited to in-frame clones, with some not included. The sample lists roughly 150,000 clones, over 75% seen once, with roughly 13% in the top ten. The sequence was collected from a man younger than 30 with COVID-19, enrolled during active disease. The sample taken for sequencing was peripheral blood. The chain is built from TRBV4-1 and TRBJ2-3; D is unclear. CDR3 sequence reads: CASSGTLLHTETTDTQYF. The CDR3 DNA follows: TGCGCCAGCAGCGGAACGCTCCTCCACACAGAAACCACAGATACGCAGTATTTT.